These T cell receptor beta chains were read from a single sample in a study of blood T cell repertoires in COVID-19. TCRdb's copy holds only in-frame clones and misses some; the assay was immunoSEQ multiplex PCR. This sample has 170,000 or so clones; more than 90% occur once, and the top ten carry approximately 0.5%. Material: peripheral blood. Every receptor here comes from a middle-aged man with acute or convalescent COVID-19. Each CDR3 is given with its conserved first and last residue. The D gene is left open where the match is weak. Not all rows give a size; the values are once, few, many and, for expanded clones, a class.

abundance	d_gene	v_gene	j_gene	CDR3nt	CDR3aa
-	-	TRBV10-3	TRBJ1-5	TGTGCCATCGCGTGGACACCCGACCAGCCCCAGCATTTT	CAIAWTPDQPQHF
-	TRBD1	TRBV27	TRBJ1-1	TGTGCCAGCAGTTTAGTCGGGACAGGGGGCTGGTCAGCTTTCTTT	CASSLVGTGGWSAFF
-	TRBD1	TRBV6-6	TRBJ2-5	TGTGCCAGCAACGACCCGGGACAGGGCAAAGAGACCCAGTACTTC	CASNDPGQGKETQYF
-	TRBD1	TRBV5-4	TRBJ2-2	TGTGCCAGCAGCTTGGGGACAGGGAACACCGGGGAGCTGTTTTTT	CASSLGTGNTGELFF
-	-	TRBV29-1	TRBJ2-1	TGCAGCGTTCAGCCGGGTTACAATGAGCAGTTCTTC	CSVQPGYNEQFF
-	TRBD2	TRBV29-1	TRBJ2-3	TGCAGCGTTGAGCAACTAGCGGGAGAGGGAGATACGCAGTATTTT	CSVEQLAGEGDTQYF
-	TRBD1	TRBV7-2	TRBJ1-2	TGTGCCAGCAGGTCGACAGGGGGCTATGGCTACACCTTC	CASRSTGGYGYTF
-	-	TRBV6-5	TRBJ2-5	TGTGCCAGCAGTCTATCCCGGGGGACCCAAGAGACCCAGTACTTC	CASSLSRGTQETQYF
-	-	TRBV7-2	TRBJ2-7	TGTGCCAGCAGCTTCCTCACCCTCGGACATACCTACGAGCAGTACTTC	CASSFLTLGHTYEQYF
once	TRBD2	TRBV13	TRBJ2-3	TGTGCCAGCAGCATAACTAGCGGCCTGAGCACAGATACGCAGTATTTT	CASSITSGLSTDTQYF
-	TRBD1	TRBV19	TRBJ2-7	TGTGCCAGTAGTACCCGACAGGGCTCCTACGAGCAGTACTTC	CASSTRQGSYEQYF
-	-	TRBV2	TRBJ1-2	TGTGCCAGCAGTGAATCCCTCAGGGGTGGCGGCTACACCTTC	CASSESLRGGGYTF
-	-	TRBV1	TRBJ2-1	TGCACCAACAACATGCGGCGGGACTCCTACAATGAGCAGTTCTTC	CTNNMRRDSYNEQFF
-	TRBD2	TRBV6-5	TRBJ2-5	TGTGCCAGCAGTTACTTGGGCGGGAGTCTTGAGACCCAGTACTTC	CASSYLGGSLETQYF
-	TRBD1	TRBV28	TRBJ1-3	TGTGCCAGCGGGCCGGGACAGGTGAGCTCTGGAAACACCATATATTTT	CASGPGQVSSGNTIYF
once	-	TRBV2	TRBJ1-4	TGTGCCAGCATAGGTGGAGGGGCAAGTGAAAAACTGTTTTTT	CASIGGGASEKLFF
-	-	TRBV7-2	TRBJ2-4	TGTGCCAGCAGCTTCTACAGGGACCTGCTAGCCAAAAACATTCAGTACTTC	CASSFYRDLLAKNIQYF
once	TRBD1	TRBV18	TRBJ2-5	TGTGCCAGCTCACCCACTTGGGGACAGTCAGAGACCCAGTACTTC	CASSPTWGQSETQYF
once	TRBD2	TRBV5-6	TRBJ2-4	TGTGCCAGCAGCCTTACTAGCGGAAAAAACATTCAGTACTTC	CASSLTSGKNIQYF
-	-	TRBV30	TRBJ2-7	TGTGCCTGGACGCCGGGACTGCCATACGAGCAGTACTTC	CAWTPGLPYEQYF
-	TRBD1	TRBV6-6	TRBJ1-1	TGTGCCAGCAGTCTCTCGGGACAGGCGGTCACTGAAGCTTTCTTT	CASSLSGQAVTEAFF
once	-	TRBV28	TRBJ1-2	TGTGCCAGCAGTTTATCCCGGACACCAAGAACCTTC	CASSLSRTPRTF
-	-	TRBV18	TRBJ2-5	TGTGCCAGCTCACGGGGGGAAGAGACCCAGTACTTC	CASSRGEETQYF
-	TRBD1	TRBV18	TRBJ2-1	TGTGCCAGCTCACCAGGACAGGGGGGAAATGAGCAGTTCTTC	CASSPGQGGNEQFF
-	-	TRBV19	TRBJ2-2	TGTGCCAGTAGCCCAGACAGTTTCACCGGGGAGCTGTTTTTT	CASSPDSFTGELFF
once	TRBD2	TRBV5-1	TRBJ2-1	TGCGCCAGCAGCTCTTCTAGCGGGTTATACAATGAGCAGTTCTTC	CASSSSSGLYNEQFF
-	TRBD1	TRBV28	TRBJ1-4	TGTGCCAGCAGTTTATATGGGACAGCTTCTAATGAAAAACTGTTTTTT	CASSLYGTASNEKLFF
-	-	TRBV4-1	TRBJ1-4	TGCGCCAGCAGCCAAGAGGCGGCAGCCAAAACTAATGAAAAACTGTTTTTT	CASSQEAAAKTNEKLFF
once	-	TRBV18	TRBJ1-2	TGTGCCAGCTCACCGTGGGGAAGCGGACAGCTGAACTATGGCTACACCTTC	CASSPWGSGQLNYGYTF
-	-	TRBV7-9	TRBJ1-1	TGTGCCAGCAGGTTCAGCGGGGGTGAAGCTTTCTTT	CASRFSGGEAFF
-	-	TRBV18	TRBJ1-1	TGTGCCAGCTCACCACCGCAAGCAGGATCAAACACTGAAGCTTTCTTT	CASSPPQAGSNTEAFF
-	-	TRBV7-2	TRBJ1-4	TGTGCCAGCAGCTCCTCAACTAATGAAAAACTGTTTTTT	CASSSSTNEKLFF
-	-	TRBV6-5	TRBJ1-6	TGTGCCAGCAGCGGACTGACTTATAATTCACCCCTCCACTTT	CASSGLTYNSPLHF
-	-	TRBV24-1	TRBJ2-1	TGTGCCACCAGCAAGACAGGAACAGCCTACAATGAGCAGTTCTTC	CATSKTGTAYNEQFF
-	TRBD2	TRBV20-1	TRBJ2-3	TGCGGGGGGGGGTTTACAGATACGCAGTATTTT	CGGGFTDTQYF
-	TRBD1	TRBV4-1	TRBJ1-2	TGCGCCAGCAGCCAAGAAAGGACAGGTTTTATTGGCTACACCTTC	CASSQERTGFIGYTF
-	-	TRBV7-2	TRBJ2-5	TGTGCCAGCAGGCCGACTAACCAAGAGACCCAGTACTTC	CASRPTNQETQYF